This TCR beta chain stems from a study of T cell responses to AZD1222 COVID-19 vaccine. Study at large: Both about-4-week and about-12-week second-dose recipients were combined.

Assay used: immunoSEQ multiplex PCR; TCRdb lists only in-frame clones, some missing. The data show 120,000 to 150,000 clones, about 92% seen once. This CDR3 has 13 amino acids. The germline V gene has CDR1 LNHDA and CDR2 SQIVND (reference sequence). V shed 5 bases and J shed 9 bases, with 14 bases lying between them. Points on this clone: The antigen is not known.

Study-level results: Increased Spike-specific TCR breadth and depth were observed after two AZD1222 doses. Mostly white British, mostly female donors; authors suggested clonal diversity may be underestimated.

The chain joins TRBV19 to TRBJ2-4, with a possible D match to TRBD2 (5 bases). The TCR was taken from an adult in good health. The sample here was peripheral blood, taken on day 0 of AZD1222 vaccination. The CDR3 sequence: CASSVKRDGIQYF. The DNA of the CDR3 is TGTGCCAGTAGTGTCAAGAGGGATGGCATTCAGTACTTC.